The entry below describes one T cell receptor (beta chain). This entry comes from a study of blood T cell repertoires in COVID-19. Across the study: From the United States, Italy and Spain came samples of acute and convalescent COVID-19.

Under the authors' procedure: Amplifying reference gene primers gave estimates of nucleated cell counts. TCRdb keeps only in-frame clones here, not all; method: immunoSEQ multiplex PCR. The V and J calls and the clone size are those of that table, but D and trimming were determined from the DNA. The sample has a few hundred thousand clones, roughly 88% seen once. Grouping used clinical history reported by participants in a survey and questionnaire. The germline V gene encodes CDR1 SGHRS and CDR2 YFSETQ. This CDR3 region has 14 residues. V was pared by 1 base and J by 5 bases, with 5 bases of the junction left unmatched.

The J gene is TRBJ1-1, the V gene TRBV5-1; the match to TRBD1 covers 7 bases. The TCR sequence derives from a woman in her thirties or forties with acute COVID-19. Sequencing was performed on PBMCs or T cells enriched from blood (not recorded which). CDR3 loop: CASSLRQGATEAFF. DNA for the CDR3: TGCGCCAGCAGCTTGCGACAGGGCGCAACTGAAGCTTTCTTT.